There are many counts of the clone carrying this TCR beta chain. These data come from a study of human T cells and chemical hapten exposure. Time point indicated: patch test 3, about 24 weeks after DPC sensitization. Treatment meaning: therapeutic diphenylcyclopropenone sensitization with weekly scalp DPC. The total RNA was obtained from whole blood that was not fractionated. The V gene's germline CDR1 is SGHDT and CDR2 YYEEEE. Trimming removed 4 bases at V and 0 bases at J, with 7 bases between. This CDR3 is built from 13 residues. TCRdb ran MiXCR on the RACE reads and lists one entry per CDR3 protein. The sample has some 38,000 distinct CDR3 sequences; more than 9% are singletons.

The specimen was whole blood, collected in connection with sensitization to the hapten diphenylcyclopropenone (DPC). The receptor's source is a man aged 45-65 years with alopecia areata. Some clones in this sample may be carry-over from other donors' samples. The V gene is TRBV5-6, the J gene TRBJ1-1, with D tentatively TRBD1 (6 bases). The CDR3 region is CASSNRVNTEAFF. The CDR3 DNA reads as TGTGCCAGCAGCAACAGGGTGAACACTGAAGCTTTCTTT.